A selection of T cell receptor beta chains follows, all from one sample in a study of blood T cell repertoires in COVID-19. The data were produced by immunoSEQ multiplex PCR, yet TCRdb's version contains in-frame clones alone and is incomplete. This sample has 120,000 to 150,000 clones, with around nine tenths found just once. The specimen was peripheral blood. The source is a human donor in a cohort sampled during active COVID-19. Each CDR3 is given with its conserved first and last residue. A D gene is named only where the DNA matches it firmly.

>TRBJ1-2|NA|TRBV25-1|17
TGTGCCAGCAGTGAATATTCTACAGGGCACCGGGCCTATGGCTACACCTTC
CASSEYSTGHRAYGYTF
>TRBJ2-3|NA|TRBV6-5|14
TGTGCCAGCACGGCTAGCTTGGCCTCCGATACGCAGTATTTT
CASTASLASDTQYF
>TRBJ1-1|TRBD1|TRBV7-8|15
TGTGCCAGCAGCTCTAGGACAGGGATGAACACTGAAGCTTTCTTT
CASSSRTGMNTEAFF
>TRBJ1-1|NA|TRBV11-3|14
TGTGCCAGCAGCTTAGCGCCCAGGGACACTGAAGCTTTCTTT
CASSLAPRDTEAFF
>TRBJ1-2|NA|TRBV9|12
TGTGCCAGCAGCGTAGACAGCTATGGCTACACCTTC
CASSVDSYGYTF
>TRBJ1-1|TRBD1|TRBV10-1|15
TGCGCCAGCTCGGGGGACAGTCAAGGTAACACTGAAGCTTTCTTT
CASSGDSQGNTEAFF
>TRBJ2-5|TRBD2|TRBV19|17
TGTGCCAGTAGTCCCGGACTAGCGGGGGGGATCCAAGAGACCCAGTACTTC
CASSPGLAGGIQETQYF
>TRBJ1-1|NA|TRBV5-1|15
TGCGCCAGCAGCTTGGCGTTGTCAGTGGGCTACGAAGCTTTCTTT
CASSLALSVGYEAFF
>TRBJ2-3|TRBD2|TRBV7-8|17
TGTGCCAGCAGCTTAGTTACTAGCGGGGGATACACAGATACGCAGTATTTT
CASSLVTSGGYTDTQYF
>TRBJ2-5|NA|TRBV7-2|14
TGTGCCAGCAGCGCCGAGGTTTGGGAAGAGACCCAGTACTTC
CASSAEVWEETQYF
>TRBJ2-4|NA|TRBV13|13
TGTGCCAGCAGCTTAACAGGGACGGACATTCAGTACTTC
CASSLTGTDIQYF